The TCR beta chain described here comes from a study of cytomegalovirus exposure and HLA in healthy donors. Deletions cut 7 bases from V and 0 bases from J, with 12 bases between. This CDR3 contains 14 residues. The germline V gene has CDR1 MGHDK and CDR2 SYGVNS. The PCR had 60 Vbeta and 13 Jbeta primers. Clones were sequenced by immunoSEQ multiplex PCR, and TCRdb holds only the in-frame ones, with some missing. The sample includes about 67,000 clones, 80% of them seen just once. The chain has TRBV25-1 and TRBJ1-1; possible D gene TRBD1, 5 bases. The sequencing input was PBMCs. The TCR comes from a woman in her twenties or thirties in good health and CMV-seronegative. CDR3 sequence: CASKAGTLNTEAFF. The DNA of the CDR3 is TGTGCCAGCAAGGCGGGGACCCTGAACACTGAAGCTTTCTTT.